These 3 T cell receptor beta chains originate from one sample sequenced in a study of metastatic and nonmetastatic thyroid tumors. Thyroid surgery took place with no prior treatment in any patient. TCRdb ran MiXCR on the PCR reads. The top ten hold roughly 6.1% of the sample, which has approximately 7,900 clones, roughly 25% seen once. Specimen: adjacent normal tissue. Every receptor here comes from a female donor with papillary thyroid cancer or a benign thyroid nodule (not recorded which). Some clones in this sample may be carry-over from other donors' samples.

At least ten counts were recorded for this clone. This sequence joins TRBV6-1 and TRBJ2-1; possibly TRBD2 for D (6 bases). The CDR3 sequence is 14 residues long. Per the germline V gene, CDR1 is MNHNS and CDR2 is SASEGT. The V end lost 4 bases, the J end lost 4 bases, and 11 bases lay between the germline ends. This chain's CDR3 is CASSGGLNYNEQFF. In nucleotides, the CDR3 is TGTGCCAGCAGTGGCGGACTAAATTACAATGAGCAGTTCTTC.

This sequence joins TRBV6-1 and TRBJ1-6; TRBD1 matches 7 bases. In germline, CDR1 is MNHNS, CDR2 SASEGT. The CDR3 loop spans 16 amino acids. Trimming at V came to 3 bases and at J to 5 bases, leaving 7 bases not matched to a gene. For the CDR3, the DNA is TGTGCCAGCAGTGAGCGAACAGGGGCCCATAATTCACCCCTCCACTTT. Amino acids: CASSERTGAHNSPLHF.

This rearrangement joins TRBV28 to TRBJ1-2; TRBD1 is a possible D gene (5 bases). Trimming cost V 6 bases and J 5 bases, with 16 bases left between them. This CDR3 spans 14 amino acids. In germline, CDR1 is MDHEN, CDR2 SYDVKM. The CDR3 sequence: CASRRDGPSYGYTF. The CDR3 nucleotides are TGTGCCAGCAGAAGGGACGGACCCTCGTATGGCTACACCTTC.